The 27 T cell receptor beta chains below come from one sample, sequenced in a study of metastatic and nonmetastatic thyroid tumors. MiXCR was used by TCRdb to re-call the PCR reads. The repertoire holds 30,000 to 40,000 clones, with around 23% as singletons. Patients were all untreated before their thyroid surgery. What was sequenced was tumor tissue. The receptors were sampled from a male donor with papillary thyroid cancer or a benign thyroid nodule (not recorded which). Some clones in this sample may be carry-over from other donors' samples.

The gene calls are TRBV20-1 and TRBJ1-6, with D hard to call. The CDR3 consists of 18 residues. Germline V gene sequence: CDR1 DFQATT, CDR2 SNEGSKA (reference sequence). Trimming took off 0 bases at V and 0 bases at J, with 15 bases between the two ends. CDR3 sequence reads: CSARDAHERSSYNSPLHF. The CDR3 nucleotides are TGCAGTGCTAGAGACGCCCATGAGCGTAGCTCCTATAATTCACCCCTCCACTTT.

This clone has at least ten counts. Sequence at one end of the junction differs from germline and may be a read error. The chain is built from TRBV7-7 and TRBJ2-7; 7 bases agree with TRBD1. Germline lookup yields CDR1 SSHAT and CDR2 FNYEAQ (reference sequence). The CDR3 extends over 14 amino acids. In DNA, the CDR3 is TGTGCTAGCAGCCAAGATCCAGGGGGTGGAGAGCAGTACTTC. Its translation: CASSQDPGGGEQYF.

This clone showed up many times. The chain combines TRBV18 with TRBJ2-1; tentatively, D is TRBD2 (5 bases). Trimming removed 0 bases from V and 10 bases from J, with 13 bases in between. CDR1 and CDR2 (germline): KGHSH, LQKENI. The CDR3 runs 14 residues. The CDR3 is CASSPPSTAGEQFF. DNA for the CDR3: TGTGCCAGCTCACCACCGAGTACGGCGGGCGAGCAGTTCTTC.

The table lists this clone with a few counts. The chain joins TRBV6-1 to TRBJ2-7; 10 bases are shared with TRBD1. The CDR3 loop spans 17 amino acids. Germline assignment: CDR1 MNHNS and CDR2 SASEGT. V lost 6 bases, J lost 1 base, and 12 bases stayed unmatched. The CDR3 DNA reads as TGTGCCAGCAGCCAAACAATCGGGACAGGGGTTTCCTACGAGCAGTACTTC. Its protein product is CASSQTIGTGVSYEQYF.

On this clone: No conserved phenylalanine or tryptophan is present at the end of the CDR3, so a read error is the likely explanation. The V call is TRBV19, the J call TRBJ1-2, with 7 nucleotides matching TRBD1. CDR3 length equals 15 residues. J lost 2 bases, V lost 6 bases, and 9 bases had no gene match. Germline V gene data show CDR1 as LNHDA and CDR2 as SQIVND (reference sequence). CDR3 sequence: CASRVAGTDNYGYTL. CDR3 coding DNA: TGTGCCAGTAGAGTCGCCGGGACAGACAACTATGGCTACACCCTC.

The chain has TRBV18 and TRBJ2-2; 11 bases are a match to TRBD2. Unmatched junction bases numbered 9, after V lost 6 bases and J lost 6 bases. Germline CDR1 KGHSH, CDR2 LQKENI. This CDR3 has 16 residues. CDR3 amino acids: CASSLRLAGSPGELFF. DNA for the CDR3: TGTGCCAGCTCTCTCCGACTAGCGGGATCCCCCGGGGAGCTGTTTTTT.

This clone was seen many times. This chain links TRBV7-6 with TRBJ2-7; D gene uncertain. Germline lookup yields CDR1 SGHVS and CDR2 FNYEAQ. The V and J ends lost 6 bases and 6 bases respectively, with 15 bases between them. This CDR3 is 13 amino acids long. The CDR3 region has the DNA TGTGCCAGCAGTCGCGACATGGGCCTCGAGCAGTACTTC. This translates into CASSRDMGLEQYF. Together with reference TRBV7-6 and TRBJ2-7, the CDR3 gives the full variable domain: GAGVSQSPRYKVTKRGQDVALRCDPISGHVSLYWYRQALGQGPEFLTYFNYEAQQDKSGLPNDRFSAERPEGSISTLTIQRTEQRDSAMYRCASSRDMGLEQYFGPGTRLTVT.

The rearrangement uses TRBV11-2 and TRBJ1-1, with D unresolved. The germline V and J ends were trimmed by 3 bases and 1 base, with 12 bases remaining between them. The germline CDR1 and CDR2 sequences are SGHAT and FQNNGV. The CDR3 contains 15 residues. The CDR3 loop is CASSFLRPSNTEAFF. The CDR3 bases are TGTGCCAGCAGCTTTCTGAGGCCTTCGAACACTGAAGCTTTCTTT.

The genes are TRBV7-2 and TRBJ2-7; weak D call: TRBD1 (5 bases). V lost 6 bases to trimming and J lost 3 bases, with 15 bases between them. This CDR3 spans 14 amino acids. Per germline, CDR1 SGHTA and CDR2 FQGNSA. CDR3 residues: CASSSGPRDYEQYF. CDR3 DNA sequence: TGTGCCAGCAGTTCGGGCCCCAGGGACTACGAGCAGTACTTC.

This clone came up many times. This chain uses TRBV4-2 with TRBJ2-1, with 10 bases aligning to TRBD2. Germline V CDR1 and CDR2: LGHNA, YNFKEQ. The junction had 9 bases not matched to a gene; V was cut back by 1 base and J by 9 bases. The CDR3 spans 16 residues. Here the CDR3 DNA reads TGTGCCAGCAGCCAAGGGTGGCTAGCGGGAGTATCTGAGCAGTTCTTC. Its translation is CASSQGWLAGVSEQFF.

This clone occurred many times. This chain uses TRBV29-1 with TRBJ2-1; D might be TRBD2 (6 bases). V gave up 5 bases and J gave up 6 bases, with 20 bases separating them. Germline V gives CDR1 SQVTM, CDR2 ANQGSEA. The CDR3 is made up of 15 amino acids. Here the CDR3 reads CSVFGGVGIGNEQFF. DNA of the CDR3: TGCAGCGTTTTCGGGGGAGTCGGTATCGGCAATGAGCAGTTCTTC.

This clone was seen at least ten times. The same CDR3 arises from other DNA sequences in this sample as well. The chain has TRBV25-1 and TRBJ2-5; D might be TRBD2 (7 bases). The germline V and J ends were trimmed by 6 bases and 5 bases, with 16 bases remaining between them. The CDR3 is 14 residues long. Germline V gene sequence: CDR1 MGHDK, CDR2 SYGVNS. Written as DNA, the CDR3 is TGTGCCAGCAGCCTGGGAAAGGGGGGGGAGACCCAGTACTTC. This gives the protein CASSLGKGGETQYF.

By proportion, this clone is medium-sized (0.01 to 0.1%). In DNA form, the CDR3 reads TGCGCCAGCAGGCTGGCGGGCTCCTACGAGCAGTACTTC. It translates to CASRLAGSYEQYF. The V gene is TRBV5-1, the J gene TRBJ2-7; D may be TRBD2 (5 bases). Trimming took off 5 bases at V and 0 bases at J, with 9 bases between the two ends. The CDR3 has 13 residues. Looked up from germline, CDR1 is SGHRS and CDR2 is YFSETQ.

This clone is termed medium-sized. J is TRBJ1-1 and V is TRBV19; D perhaps matches TRBD1 (6 bases). From germline, CDR1 is LNHDA and CDR2 SQIVND (reference sequence). With 2 bases removed from V and 1 base from J, the gap between germline ends came to 11 bases. The CDR3 has 15 residues. This CDR3 is CASSISGARNTEAFF. The CDR3 nucleotides are TGTGCCAGTAGTATATCAGGGGCTCGGAACACTGAAGCTTTCTTT.

The sample holds many counts of this clone. The V and J genes are TRBV6-1 and TRBJ2-3, with 8 bases matching TRBD2. The trim removed 6 bases at V and 4 bases at J, leaving 15 bases unmatched. Germline loops: CDR1 MNHNS, CDR2 SASEGT. The CDR3 runs 17 residues. CDR3 DNA sequence: TGTGCCAGCAGGGACGGGGGTGGCAGCGGGAGATCAGATACGCAGTATTTT. Its protein product is CASRDGGGSGRSDTQYF.

This clone was recorded at least ten times. Written as DNA, the CDR3 is TGTGCCATCAGTGCCGGACAGGGGGAAAGAGTCTCTGGGGCCAACGTCCTGACTTTC. As protein: CAISAGQGERVSGANVLTF. The chain is built from TRBV10-3 and TRBJ2-6, with 10 bases identical to TRBD1. After removal of 4 bases from V and 0 bases from J, the junction contained 9 bases not matched to a gene. This CDR3 region has 19 residues. Germline V gene sequence: CDR1 ENHRY, CDR2 SYGVKD.

The chain combines TRBV7-2 with TRBJ1-3; possible D gene TRBD1, 5 bases. The V gene lost 2 bases and the J gene lost 0 bases, with 11 bases spanning the gap. The CDR3 is 16 amino acids. Germline V CDR1 and CDR2: SGHTA, FQGNSA. The CDR3 region is CASSLSGARSGNTIYF. Written as DNA, the CDR3 is TGTGCCAGCAGCTTAAGCGGGGCTCGCTCTGGAAACACCATATATTTT.

This clone has more than one count but fewer than ten. This chain connects TRBV19 to TRBJ1-1; no clear D. Trimming took 4 bases from V and 1 from J, leaving 13 bases between them. From germline, CDR1 is LNHDA and CDR2 SQIVND (reference sequence). The CDR3 sequence is 15 residues long. CDR3 region: CASSNLVHGNTEAFF. The CDR3 region has the DNA TGTGCCAGTAGTAACCTGGTACATGGGAACACTGAAGCTTTCTTT.

There are many counts of this clone. The chain employs TRBV7-9 and TRBJ1-5; D possibly corresponds to TRBD1 (5 bases). Trimming removed 1 base at V and 6 bases at J, with 7 bases between. Per the germline V gene, CDR1 is SEHNR and CDR2 is FQNEAQ (reference sequence). The CDR3 is made up of 13 amino acids. CDR3 amino acids: CASSLGGGQPQHF. The CDR3 nucleotides read TGTGCCAGCAGCTTAGGGGGGGGTCAGCCCCAGCATTTT.

This clone was counted a few times. This may be a read error: a much more frequent sequence differs by one nucleotide. The chain couples TRBV6-6 to TRBJ2-7; D remains ambiguous. The CDR3 loop spans 11 amino acids. Germline V CDR1 and CDR2: MNHNY, SVGAGI (reference sequence). CDR3 sequence (DNA): TGTGCCAGCAGTTACTCCTACGAGCAGCACTTC. Translation: CASSYSYEQHF.

This clone was counted at least ten times. The gene calls are TRBV20-1 and TRBJ1-2, with D perhaps matching TRBD1 (6 bases). Deletions cut 0 bases from V and 7 bases from J, with 15 bases between. Germline V gene sequence: CDR1 DFQATT, CDR2 SNEGSKA (reference sequence). This CDR3 is 14 amino acids long. CDR3 residues: CSARDEGGGSGYTF. As DNA, the CDR3 is TGCAGTGCTAGAGATGAGGGGGGTGGGAGTGGCTACACCTTC.

This clone was detected many times. The chain links TRBV13 to TRBJ2-1; unclear D gene. This CDR3 has 12 amino acids. Germline CDR1 PRHDT, CDR2 FYEKMQ (reference sequence). Trimming pared 5 bases from V and 15 bases from J, leaving 17 bases between. The CDR3, as DNA: TGTGCCAGCAGCCATACCACAGCCCCTCCGTTCTTC. It translates to CASSHTTAPPFF.

The V gene is TRBV12-3 or TRBV12-4, the J gene TRBJ1-1; no clear D gene. This CDR3 contains 18 residues. The V and J ends lost 1 base and 1 base respectively, with 19 bases between them. CDR3 DNA: TGTGCCAGCAGTTTAGAAAGATCACAGTTGGGAAAGAACACTGAAGCTTTCTTT. Protein product: CASSLERSQLGKNTEAFF.

On this clone itself: The junction differs from germline at one of its ends, possibly a read error. The chain carries TRBV20-1 and TRBJ2-3; D may be TRBD1 (5 bases). CDR3 length: 14 amino acids. CDR1 is DFQATT and CDR2 is SNEGSKA in the germline V gene (reference sequence). Written as DNA, the CDR3 is TGCAGTGCTCCTAACATGTGGGGCACGGATACGCAGTATTTT. This gives the protein CSAPNMWGTDTQYF.

This chain connects TRBV6-1 to TRBJ2-1; the D is unclear. Trimming pared 3 bases from V and 0 bases from J, leaving 12 bases between. The CDR3 has 16 residues. Looked up from germline, CDR1 is MNHNS and CDR2 is SASEGT. The CDR3 DNA follows: TGTGCCAGCAGTGACGCTATGAGGTTCTCCTACAATGAGCAGTTCTTC. This gives the protein CASSDAMRFSYNEQFF.

J is TRBJ2-7 and V is TRBV7-2; D not resolved. Trimming pared 5 bases from V and 0 bases from J, leaving 5 bases between. This CDR3 has 12 residues. Germline V gene sequence: CDR1 SGHTA, CDR2 FQGNSA. The CDR3 region has the DNA TGTGCCAGCAGCACGAGCTCCTACGAGCAGTACTTC. Translation gives CASSTSSYEQYF.

This clone has at least ten counts. The rearrangement uses TRBV5-1 and TRBJ1-1, with a tentative D call TRBD1 (6 bases). There are 14 residues in the CDR3. Between the trimmed V and J ends, which lost 5 bases and 4 bases, there was a span of 15 bases. In germline, CDR1 is SGHRS, CDR2 YFSETQ. The CDR3 region has the DNA TGCGCCAGCAGTCTAGAGGGACAACGCACTGAAGCTTTCTTT. Encoded protein: CASSLEGQRTEAFF.